This T cell receptor beta chain appears in the sequencing data of a study of technical replicates of blood from a handful of donors. Using immunoSEQ multiplex PCR, the repertoire was profiled, and TCRdb retains in-frame clones only, with some absent. The sample has 70,000 or so clones; 75% to 90% are singletons. Trimming left V 2 bases short and J 7 bases short, with 10 bases between. The CDR3 length is 12 residues. Germline lookup yields CDR1 SGHKS and CDR2 YYEKEE (reference sequence). The sequence was collected from a human donor in good health. Some clones in this sample may be carry-over from other donors' samples. The specimen was PBMCs. The chain recombines TRBV5-5 with TRBJ2-7; D is uncertain. The CDR3 DNA follows: TGTGCCAGCAGCTTCTCTCAGGAAGAGCAGTACTTC. Its protein is CASSFSQEEQYF.